This TCR beta chain was documented in a study of T-cell memory formation after mild COVID-19. Germline V gene data show CDR1 as SGHRS and CDR2 as YFSETQ. CDR3 length equals 14 residues. Deletions cut 0 bases from V and 3 bases from J, with 9 bases between. TCRdb ran MiXCR on the 5' RACE reads and lists one entry per CDR3 protein. There are over 250,000 distinct CDR3 sequences in the sample; 15% to 20% occur only once, and 20% to 25% lies in the top ten. The receptor was isolated from a young man who had mild COVID-19 (a few samples of this study predate the infection). Cell type and time point are not known. The chain uses TRBV5-1 and TRBJ2-5; no clear D gene. The specimen sequenced was PBMCs or a T cell subset sorted from them (not recorded which). The CDR3 nucleotides are TGCGCCAGCAGCTTGGCCCTCGCTAAAGAGACCCAGTACTTC. The encoded protein is CASSLALAKETQYF.